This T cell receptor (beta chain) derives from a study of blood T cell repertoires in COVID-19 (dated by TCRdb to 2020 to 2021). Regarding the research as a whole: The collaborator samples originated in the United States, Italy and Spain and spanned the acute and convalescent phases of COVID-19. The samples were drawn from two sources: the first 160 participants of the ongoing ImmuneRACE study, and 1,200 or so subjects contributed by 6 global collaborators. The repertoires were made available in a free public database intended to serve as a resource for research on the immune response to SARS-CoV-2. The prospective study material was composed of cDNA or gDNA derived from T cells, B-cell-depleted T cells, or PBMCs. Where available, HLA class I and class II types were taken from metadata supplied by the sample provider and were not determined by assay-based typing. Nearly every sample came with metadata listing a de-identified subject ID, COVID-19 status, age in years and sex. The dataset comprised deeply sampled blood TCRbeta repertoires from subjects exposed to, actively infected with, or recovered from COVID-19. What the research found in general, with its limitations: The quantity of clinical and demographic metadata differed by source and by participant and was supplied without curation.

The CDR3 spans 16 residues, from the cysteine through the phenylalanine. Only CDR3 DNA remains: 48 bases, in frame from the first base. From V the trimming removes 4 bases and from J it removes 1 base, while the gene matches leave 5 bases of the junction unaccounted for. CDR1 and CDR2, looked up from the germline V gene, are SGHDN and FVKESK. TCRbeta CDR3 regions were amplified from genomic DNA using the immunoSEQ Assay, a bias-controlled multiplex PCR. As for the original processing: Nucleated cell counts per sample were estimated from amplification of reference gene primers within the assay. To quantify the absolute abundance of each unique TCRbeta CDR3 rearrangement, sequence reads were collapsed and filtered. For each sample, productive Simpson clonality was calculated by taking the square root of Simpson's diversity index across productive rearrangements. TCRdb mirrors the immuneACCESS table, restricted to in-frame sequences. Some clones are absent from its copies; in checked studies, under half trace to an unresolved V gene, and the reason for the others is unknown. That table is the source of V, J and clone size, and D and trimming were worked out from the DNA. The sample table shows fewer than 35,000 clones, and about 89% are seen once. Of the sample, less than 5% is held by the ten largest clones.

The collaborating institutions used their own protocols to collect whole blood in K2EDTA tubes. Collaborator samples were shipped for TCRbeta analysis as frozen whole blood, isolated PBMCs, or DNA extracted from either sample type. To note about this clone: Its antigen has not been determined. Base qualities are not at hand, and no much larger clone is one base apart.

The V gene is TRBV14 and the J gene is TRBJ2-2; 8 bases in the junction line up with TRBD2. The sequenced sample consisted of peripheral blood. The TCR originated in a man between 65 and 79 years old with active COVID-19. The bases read TGTGCCAGCAGCCTGCAGCGGGAGCTGAACACCGGGGAGCTGTTTTTT. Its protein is CASSLQRELNTGELFF.